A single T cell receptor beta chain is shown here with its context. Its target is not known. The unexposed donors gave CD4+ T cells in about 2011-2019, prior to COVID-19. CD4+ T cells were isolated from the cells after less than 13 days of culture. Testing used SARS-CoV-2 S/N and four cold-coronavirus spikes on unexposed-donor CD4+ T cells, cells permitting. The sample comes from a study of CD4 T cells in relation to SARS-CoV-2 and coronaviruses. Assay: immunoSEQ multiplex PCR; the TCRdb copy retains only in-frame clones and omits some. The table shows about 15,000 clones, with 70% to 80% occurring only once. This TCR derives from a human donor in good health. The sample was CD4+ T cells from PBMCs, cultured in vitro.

The CDR3 sequence: CASSLVGTERETQYF. DNA of the CDR3: TGTGCCAGCAGCTTGGTAGGGACTGAGCGGGAGACCCAGTACTTC. This chain joins TRBV5-5 and TRBJ2-5, with D perhaps matching TRBD2 (6 bases). V lost 0 bases and J lost 5, with 14 bases in between. The CDR3 has 15 residues. The V gene's germline CDR1 is SGHKS and CDR2 YYEKEE (reference sequence).